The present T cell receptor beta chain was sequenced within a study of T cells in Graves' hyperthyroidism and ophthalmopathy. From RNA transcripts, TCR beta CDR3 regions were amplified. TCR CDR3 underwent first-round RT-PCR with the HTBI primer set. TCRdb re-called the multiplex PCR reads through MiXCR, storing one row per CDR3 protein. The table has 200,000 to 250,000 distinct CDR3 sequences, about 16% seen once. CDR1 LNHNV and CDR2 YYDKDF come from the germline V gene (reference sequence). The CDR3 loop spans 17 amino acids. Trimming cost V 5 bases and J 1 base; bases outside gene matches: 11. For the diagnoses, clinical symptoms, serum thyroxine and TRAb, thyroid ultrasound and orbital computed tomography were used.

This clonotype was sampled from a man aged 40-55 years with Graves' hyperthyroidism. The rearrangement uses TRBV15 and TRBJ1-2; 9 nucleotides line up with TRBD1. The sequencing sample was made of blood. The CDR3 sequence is CATSAGTGFGVNYGYTF. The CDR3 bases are TGTGCCACCAGCGCCGGGACAGGGTTTGGGGTTAACTATGGCTACACCTTC.